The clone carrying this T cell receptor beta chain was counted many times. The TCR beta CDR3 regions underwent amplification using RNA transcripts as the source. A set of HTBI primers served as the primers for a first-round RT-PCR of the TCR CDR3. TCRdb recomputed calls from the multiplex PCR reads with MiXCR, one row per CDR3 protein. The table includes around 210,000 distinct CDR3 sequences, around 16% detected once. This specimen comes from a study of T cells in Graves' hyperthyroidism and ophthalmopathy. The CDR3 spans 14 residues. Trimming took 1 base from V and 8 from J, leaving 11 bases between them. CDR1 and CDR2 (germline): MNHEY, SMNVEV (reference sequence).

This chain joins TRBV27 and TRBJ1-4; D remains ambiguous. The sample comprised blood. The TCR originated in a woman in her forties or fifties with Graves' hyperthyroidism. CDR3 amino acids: CASSLWQEREKLFF. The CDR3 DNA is TGTGCCAGCAGTTTATGGCAGGAACGGGAAAAACTGTTTTTT. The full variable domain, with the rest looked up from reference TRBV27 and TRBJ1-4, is EAQVTQNPRYLITVTGKKLTVTCSQNMNHEYMSWYRQDPGLGLRQIYYSMNVEVTDKGDVPEGYKVSRKEKRNFPLILESPSPNQTSLYFCASSLWQEREKLFFGSGTQLSVL.